The 32 T cell receptor beta chains given below trace back to one sample, sequenced in a study of beta chain features in type 1 diabetes. Expressed TCRB transcripts were sequenced because the isolated RNA had all been reverse transcribed beforehand. This table comes from immunoSEQ multiplex PCR, and its TCRdb copy is limited to in-frame clones, with some not included. Found here are about 350,000 clones, about 18% of them singletons; the top ten hold around 0.04%. The sequenced sample was naive CD4+ T cells from blood. The source of these receptors is a young woman in good health.

The V gene is TRBV7-2, the J gene TRBJ2-3; tentative D call: TRBD2 (6 bases). The CDR3 is 15 residues long. Trimming shortened V by 2 bases and J by 5 bases, and 14 bases separated the two germline ends. Germline assignment: CDR1 SGHTA and CDR2 FQGNSA. CDR3 sequence reads: CASSLSREQGDTQYF. The CDR3 DNA is TGTGCCAGCAGCTTATCTCGGGAGCAAGGAGATACGCAGTATTTT.

This clone has just a few counts. The chain couples TRBV7-3 to TRBJ2-1; 7 positions match TRBD2. The CDR3 has 13 amino acids. Germline V CDR1 and CDR2: SGHTA, FQGTGA. V trimming: 4 bases; J trimming: 7 bases; junction bases outside the gene matches: 4. The CDR3 DNA sequence: TGTGCCAGCAGCTCAGGACTAGTTAATGAGCAGTTCTTC. Translation: CASSSGLVNEQFF.

The sample holds a few counts of this clone. The chain joins TRBV9 to TRBJ2-2; no firm D call. The V end was cut by 4 bases, the J end by 0 bases, with 13 bases between. The CDR3 length is 16 residues. Per the germline V gene, CDR1 is SGDLS and CDR2 is YYNGEE. The CDR3 coding sequence is TGTGCCAGCAGCCCCTCGGCGGAGACGAACACCGGGGAGCTGTTTTTT. This translates into CASSPSAETNTGELFF.

J is TRBJ2-1 and V is TRBV6-5, with 10 nucleotides matching TRBD1. From germline, CDR1 is MNHEY and CDR2 SVGAGI. J lost 1 base, V lost 6 bases, and 3 bases had no gene match. The CDR3 covers 15 residues. CDR3 protein: CASRPGQGSYNEQFF. Written as DNA, the CDR3 is TGTGCCAGCAGACCGGGACAGGGGTCCTACAATGAGCAGTTCTTC.

The chain employs TRBV19 and TRBJ2-1; 7 bases map to TRBD1. Germline V gives CDR1 LNHDA, CDR2 SQIVND (reference sequence). Trimming cost V 5 bases and J 6 bases; bases outside gene matches: 10. The CDR3 is made up of 15 amino acids. The CDR3 DNA reads TGTGCCAGTAGTCCGAGACAGGGAACGGGCAATGAGCAGTTCTTC. As protein: CASSPRQGTGNEQFF.

In this sample, this clone turned up once. V and J are TRBV5-4 and TRBJ2-7; 7 bases are shared with TRBD2. This CDR3 has 12 residues. Trimming at V came to 0 bases and at J to 10 bases, leaving 4 bases not matched to a gene. The germline V gene encodes CDR1 SGHNT and CDR2 YYREEE (reference sequence). CDR3 amino acids: CASSLGAGVQYF. In DNA, the CDR3 is TGTGCCAGCAGCTTGGGGGCGGGAGTCCAGTACTTC.

The chain couples TRBV30 to TRBJ1-2; 7 nucleotides line up with TRBD1. Per the germline V gene, CDR1 is GTSNPN and CDR2 is SVGIG (reference sequence). This CDR3 is built from 15 residues. V shed 4 bases and J 7 bases; nucleotides not matched to a gene: 15. The DNA of the CDR3 is TGTGCCTGGAATCCCGGACAGGCAGTTTTCGGTGGCTACACCTTC. Protein sequence: CAWNPGQAVFGGYTF.

This clone has more than one count but fewer than ten. The rearrangement uses TRBV4-2 and TRBJ1-1, with 8 bases aligning to TRBD1. Germline CDR1 reads LGHNA; CDR2 reads YNFKEQ. The CDR3 contains 15 residues. V gave up 1 base and J gave up 2 bases; unmatched junction bases: 3. The CDR3 loop reads CASSQGQGRNTEAFF. The DNA of the CDR3 is TGTGCCAGCAGCCAAGGACAGGGGCGAAACACTGAAGCTTTCTTT.

This chain links TRBV4-2 with TRBJ2-1, with TRBD1 matching over 8 bases. CDR1 and CDR2 from the germline V gene are LGHNA and YNFKEQ. The trim removed 4 bases at V and 12 bases at J, leaving 5 bases unmatched. CDR3 length: 12 residues. The CDR3 loop is CASSPGQGGQFF. The CDR3, as DNA: TGTGCCAGCAGCCCTGGACAGGGCGGGCAGTTCTTC.

The V and J genes are TRBV6-6 and TRBJ2-6; D gene uncertain. V lost 7 bases to trimming and J lost 4 bases, with 11 bases between them. This CDR3 region has 14 residues. The germline gives CDR1 MNHNY, CDR2 SVGAGI (reference sequence). CDR3 in amino acids: CASNPFPGANVLTF. CDR3 bases: TGTGCCAGCAATCCCTTTCCGGGGGCCAACGTCCTGACTTTC.

The chain uses TRBV2 and TRBJ1-2, with a tentative D call TRBD1 (6 bases). Trimming stripped 3 bases from V and 2 bases from J, with 10 bases between. This CDR3 is 14 amino acids long. The V gene's germline CDR1 is SNHLY and CDR2 FYNNEI. CDR3 DNA sequence: TGTGCCAGCAGTGATAGACAGGAGAACTATGGCTACACCTTC. Protein: CASSDRQENYGYTF.

The J gene is TRBJ2-3, the V gene TRBV4-2; D perhaps matches TRBD2 (7 bases). Germline CDR1 reads LGHNA; CDR2 reads YNFKEQ. V lost 0 bases to trimming and J lost 4 bases, with 11 bases between them. The CDR3 totals 15 residues. The CDR3 nucleotides read TGTGCCAGCAGCCAAGAAACGGGGGGCGCAGATACGCAGTATTTT. This codes for CASSQETGGADTQYF.

This chain connects TRBV30 to TRBJ1-2; 10 bases agree with TRBD1. The CDR3 spans 15 residues. Germline V lookup: CDR1 GTSNPN, CDR2 SVGIG (reference sequence). V was pared by 1 base and J by 0 bases, with 2 bases of the junction left unmatched. The chain's CDR3 is CAWSGGTGANYGYTF. In DNA form, the CDR3 reads TGTGCCTGGAGTGGAGGGACAGGGGCTAACTATGGCTACACCTTC.

V and J are TRBV27 and TRBJ2-1; possible D gene TRBD2, 5 bases. V dropped 6 bases and J dropped 0 bases, with 15 bases sitting between them. The CDR3 is made up of 16 amino acids. CDR1 MNHEY and CDR2 SMNVEV come from the germline V gene (reference sequence). CDR3 nucleotides: TGTGCCAGCAGGCCGGAGGTGGGAATCTCCTACAATGAGCAGTTCTTC. Translating gives CASRPEVGISYNEQFF.

This chain uses TRBV29-1 with TRBJ2-1; 10 nucleotides align to TRBD1. The trim removed 7 bases at V and 4 bases at J, leaving 7 bases unmatched. The CDR3 runs 14 residues. The germline gives CDR1 SQVTM, CDR2 ANQGSEA. The CDR3 reads CSAGQGTPYNEQFF. CDR3 coding DNA: TGCAGCGCGGGACAGGGGACCCCTTACAATGAGCAGTTCTTC.

This clone was observed a few times. The V and J genes are TRBV11-2 and TRBJ1-2, with D uncertain. The germline CDR1 and CDR2 sequences are SGHAT and FQNNGV. This CDR3 has 13 amino acids. V was pared by 1 base and J by 3 bases, with 6 bases between. The CDR3 region is CASSLVTDYGYTF. CDR3 DNA sequence: TGTGCCAGCAGCTTAGTCACAGACTATGGCTACACCTTC.

This clone was observed once. The chain uses TRBV19 and TRBJ1-2; D remains ambiguous. With 6 bases removed from V and 4 bases from J, the gap between germline ends came to 12 bases. The CDR3 contains 13 residues. Germline lookup yields CDR1 LNHDA and CDR2 SQIVND (reference sequence). The CDR3 protein is CASSTGRIYGYTF. CDR3 in DNA: TGTGCCAGTAGCACCGGGAGGATCTATGGCTACACCTTC.

In its sample, this clone was seen a few times. V is TRBV7-9 and J is TRBJ1-2, with D possibly being TRBD1 (5 bases). There are 13 residues in the CDR3. Trimming shortened V by 6 bases and J by 5 bases, and 13 bases separated the two germline ends. From germline, CDR1 is SEHNR and CDR2 FQNEAQ (reference sequence). The CDR3 region is CASSRFGGYGYTF. The CDR3, as DNA: TGTGCCAGCAGTCGTTTCGGGGGGTATGGCTACACCTTC.

This clone was detected only a few times. CDR3: CAISGTRDTEAFF. CDR3 DNA sequence: TGTGCCATCAGTGGAACTCGAGACACTGAAGCTTTCTTT. This chain joins TRBV10-3 and TRBJ1-1, with D uncertain. The CDR3 runs to 13 residues. Germline CDR1 and CDR2: ENHRY and SYGVKD. Trimming pared 4 bases from V and 3 bases from J, leaving 9 bases between.

This clone was observed a few times. The CDR3 DNA is TGTGCCAGCAGCTTAGGAGACACACCAGAGACCCAGTACTTC. This gives the protein CASSLGDTPETQYF. The chain combines TRBV7-2 with TRBJ2-5, with D unresolved. Germline CDR1 and CDR2: SGHTA and FQGNSA. V was trimmed by 1 base and J by 4 bases, leaving 10 bases between them. This CDR3 is built from 14 residues.

The V gene is TRBV2, the J gene TRBJ2-5; 15 positions match TRBD2. V lost 5 bases and J lost 5; bases outside the gene matches: 3. The CDR3 contains 15 residues. CDR1 is SNHLY and CDR2 is FYNNEI in the germline V gene. The chain's CDR3 is CASSYGLAGGETQYF. In DNA, the CDR3 is TGTGCCAGCAGTTATGGACTAGCGGGAGGGGAGACCCAGTACTTC.

The table lists this clone with a few counts. This chain uses TRBV18 with TRBJ1-4, with D tentatively TRBD1 (5 bases). CDR3 length: 15 residues. Trimming removed 3 bases from V and 7 bases from J, with 15 bases in between. CDR1 is KGHSH and CDR2 is LQKENI in the germline V gene. In DNA, the CDR3 is TGTGCCAGCTCACCCTTGACCGGGGGTACTGAAAAACTGTTTTTT. Its translation is CASSPLTGGTEKLFF.

This clone was counted a few times. The J gene is TRBJ2-1, the V gene TRBV5-1; the D gene is possibly TRBD2 (6 bases). Trimming shortened V by 4 bases and J by 2 bases, and 16 bases separated the two germline ends. The germline V gene has CDR1 SGHRS and CDR2 YFSETQ. The CDR3 contains 16 residues. The CDR3 bases are TGCGCCAGCAGCCCCTCCGGCGGGATCACCTACAATGAGCAGTTCTTC. Its translation is CASSPSGGITYNEQFF.

This clone was seen a handful of times. This CDR3 is CASSQVGGGYEQYF. The CDR3 bases are TGTGCCAGCAGCCAAGTGGGAGGAGGTTACGAGCAGTACTTC. The chain couples TRBV14 to TRBJ2-7, with a weak D call TRBD2 (6 bases). With 1 base removed from V and 4 bases from J, the gap between germline ends came to 11 bases. The germline V gene has CDR1 SGHDN and CDR2 FVKESK. The CDR3 length is 14 residues.

The V call is TRBV7-9, the J call TRBJ2-2; a weak D match, TRBD2 (6 bases). The CDR3 totals 16 residues. The germline V gene encodes CDR1 SEHNR and CDR2 FQNEAQ (reference sequence). Trimming removed 5 bases at V and 4 bases at J, with 17 bases between. DNA for the CDR3: TGTGCCAGCAGCCCATCGTCAGGAGGGGCCACCGGGGAGCTGTTTTTT. This codes for CASSPSSGGATGELFF.

In its sample, this clone was seen a few times. The chain recombines TRBV29-1 with TRBJ1-4; 7 nucleotides agree with TRBD1. The CDR3 spans 13 residues. Germline CDR1 is SQVTM and CDR2 is ANQGSEA. Trimming took 5 bases from V and 5 from J; bases not matched to a gene: 5. The CDR3 nucleotides are TGCAGCGTTTGTCCGGGACAGAATGAAAAACTGTTTTTT. This encodes CSVCPGQNEKLFF.

This chain links TRBV7-9 with TRBJ1-1; a possible D gene is TRBD1 (5 bases). Looked up from germline, CDR1 is SEHNR and CDR2 is FQNEAQ (reference sequence). The V and J ends lost 4 bases and 3 bases respectively, with 18 bases between them. This CDR3 comprises 16 residues. The CDR3 is CASSSKAGVSDTEAFF. In DNA, the CDR3 is TGTGCCAGCAGCTCCAAAGCGGGGGTTTCGGACACTGAAGCTTTCTTT. Complete variable domain (other parts from reference TRBV7-9 and TRBJ1-1): DTGVSQNPRHKITKRGQNVTFRCDPISEHNRLYWYRQTLGQGPEFLTYFQNEAQLEKSRLLSDRFSAERPKGSFSTLEIQRTEQGDSAMYLCASSSKAGVSDTEAFFGQGTRLTVV.

The genes are TRBV28 and TRBJ1-1; 9 positions agree with TRBD1. CDR3 length: 14 residues. Losses at the gene ends were 7 bases for V and 4 bases for J; bases not matched to a gene: 7. Germline V gene lookup returns CDR1 MDHEN and CDR2 SYDVKM. CDR3 DNA sequence: TGTGCCAGCACCCTAGGGACAGGGCGCACTGAAGCTTTCTTT. As protein: CASTLGTGRTEAFF.

V usage is TRBV2 and J usage is TRBJ2-6; D unclear. The CDR3 has 18 residues. V lost 1 base and J lost 1, with 14 bases in between. Germline CDR1 and CDR2: SNHLY and FYNNEI. CDR3 bases: TGTGCCAGCAGTGAAGGAATAGGCCTCGGGTCTGGGGCCAACGTCCTGACTTTC. Translated: CASSEGIGLGSGANVLTF.

This clone was recorded a few times. This chain connects TRBV4-1 to TRBJ1-5; D is perhaps TRBD1 (5 bases). The germline CDR1 and CDR2 sequences are MGHRA and YSYEKL. The V end lost 0 bases, the J end lost 2 bases, and 11 bases lay between the germline ends. CDR3 length: 16 amino acids. The CDR3 sequence: CASSQDFVQGNQPQHF. The CDR3 DNA is TGCGCCAGCAGCCAAGATTTCGTACAGGGCAATCAGCCCCAGCATTTT.

This clone was counted between two and nine times. The V and J genes are TRBV15 and TRBJ2-3; possibly TRBD2 for D (5 bases). This CDR3 has 14 amino acids. The V end was cut by 5 bases, the J end by 0 bases, with 9 bases between. The germline V gene has CDR1 LNHNV and CDR2 YYDKDF (reference sequence). CDR3 nucleotide sequence: TGTGCCACCAGCTGGTCGGGAAGCACAGATACGCAGTATTTT. Protein: CATSWSGSTDTQYF.

This clone has a handful of counts. The chain is built from TRBV6-5 and TRBJ2-1, with 14 bases fitting TRBD2. The CDR3 runs to 15 residues. Germline V gene sequence: CDR1 MNHEY, CDR2 SVGAGI. Trimming cost V 6 bases and J 7 bases; bases outside gene matches: 5. The CDR3 DNA reads TGTGCCAGCAGCGCCGGGACTAGCGGGAGTAATGAGCAGTTCTTC. This sequence encodes CASSAGTSGSNEQFF.